The clone carrying this T cell receptor beta chain was detected many times. What it binds is unknown. The CDR3 spans 13 residues. The ends were cut back, 6 bases at V and 0 bases at J, with 5 bases in the middle. Germline values: CDR1 ENHRY, CDR2 SYGVKD. Unsorted libraries used 2 million PBMCs kept at -80 degrees C. This entry belongs to a study of neurological immune-mediated disorders. Points from the study as a whole: Association of the multiple sclerosis repertoire cluster with clinical or MRI features was not observed for any feature. Phylogenetic grouping put 18 of 34 multiple sclerosis patients' repertoires into one related-CDR3 cluster, a possible signature.

Synthesis of cDNA was accomplished via 5'RACE employing 10-nucleotide random UMIs. TCRdb re-derived calls from the 5' RACE reads in MiXCR, one entry per CDR3 protein. The data contain approximately 52,000 distinct CDR3 sequences, over 3% of them seen just once; the ten biggest clones take up under 6%. This receptor was obtained from a man between 35 and 55 years old with multiple sclerosis. The chain carries TRBV10-3 and TRBJ2-2; D remains ambiguous. Source material: PBMCs. This chain's CDR3 is CAISPSNTGELFF. The DNA of the CDR3 is TGTGCCATCAGCCCTTCGAACACCGGGGAGCTGTTTTTT.